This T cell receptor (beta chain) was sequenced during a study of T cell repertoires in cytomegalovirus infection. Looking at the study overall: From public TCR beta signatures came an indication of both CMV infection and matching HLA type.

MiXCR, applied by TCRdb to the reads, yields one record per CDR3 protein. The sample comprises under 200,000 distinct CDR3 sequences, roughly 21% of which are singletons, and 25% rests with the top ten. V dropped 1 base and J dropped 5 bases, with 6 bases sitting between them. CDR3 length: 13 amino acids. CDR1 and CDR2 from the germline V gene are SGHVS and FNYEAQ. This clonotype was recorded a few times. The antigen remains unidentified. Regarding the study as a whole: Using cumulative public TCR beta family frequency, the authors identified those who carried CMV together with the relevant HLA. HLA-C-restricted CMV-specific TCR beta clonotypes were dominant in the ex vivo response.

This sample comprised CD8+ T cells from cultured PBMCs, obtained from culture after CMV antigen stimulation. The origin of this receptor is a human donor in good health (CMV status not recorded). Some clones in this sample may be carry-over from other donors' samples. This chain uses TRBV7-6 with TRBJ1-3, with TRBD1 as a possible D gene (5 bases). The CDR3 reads CASSLEGRNTIYF. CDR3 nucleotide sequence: TGTGCCAGCAGCTTAGAGGGGCGAAACACCATATATTTT. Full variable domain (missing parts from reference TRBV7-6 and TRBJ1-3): GAGVSQSPRYKVTKRGQDVALRCDPISGHVSLYWYRQALGQGPEFLTYFNYEAQQDKSGLPNDRFSAERPEGSISTLTIQRTEQRDSAMYRCASSLEGRNTIYFGEGSWLTVV.